This TCR beta chain was documented in a study of T cell clones after liver transplantation. Some clones are missing from TCRdb's copy, which holds only in-frame ones; the method was immunoSEQ multiplex PCR. The sample includes tens of thousands of clones, about two thirds of them seen just once. V was shortened by 6 bases and J by 1 base, with 6 bases between the two germline ends. The germline V gene encodes CDR1 SNHLY and CDR2 FYNNEI. The CDR3 is 13 amino acids. The sequence came from a human patient who received a liver transplant. Certain T cells may be donor cells from the graft. The sample in question was CD4+ T cells from blood, obtained at the approximately 15-month timepoint. The chain has TRBV2 and TRBJ2-2, with no clear D. CDR3 coding DNA: TGTGCCAGCAGAACAGAGAACACCGGGGAGCTGTTTTTT. Translated: CASRTENTGELFF.